This T cell receptor (beta chain) was found in a study of T cell repertoires in cytomegalovirus infection. Study overall: Public signatures in TCR beta pointed to CMV infection and matching HLA type.

The ends were cut back, 0 bases at V and 7 bases at J, with 3 bases in the middle. Germline loops: CDR1 MNHNY, CDR2 SVGAGI (reference sequence). This CDR3 is 12 amino acids long. In its sample, this clonotype was seen a few times. The antigen is not known. Using its own MiXCR run on the reads, TCRdb lists one record per CDR3 protein. The sample records hundreds of thousands of distinct CDR3 sequences, roughly 30% being singletons. General study findings and limits: Dominating the ex vivo response were TCR beta clonotypes that were CMV-specific and HLA-C-restricted. Summed frequency of shared TCR beta families picked out CMV carriers who also had the relevant HLA.

The clonotype was recovered from a human donor in good health (CMV status not recorded). Some clones in this sample may be carry-over from other donors' samples. This chain connects TRBV6-6 to TRBJ2-2, with D hard to call. The material was cultured CD8+ T cells from PBMCs, obtained from culture after CMV antigen stimulation. The CDR3 loop is CASSYSRGELFF. The DNA of the CDR3 is TGTGCCAGCAGTTACTCGCGCGGGGAGCTGTTTTTT.